These T cell receptor beta chains were read from a single sample in a study of shared clonotypes between healthy human individuals. The data were produced by immunoSEQ multiplex PCR, yet TCRdb's version contains in-frame clones alone and is incomplete. The sample shows about 1.1 million clones, around 77% of them seen only once. Specimen: memory CD4+ T cells from PBMCs. These receptors were taken from a man aged 18 to 29 in good health. Some clones in this sample may be carry-over from other donors' samples. CDR3s include the opening cysteine and the closing phenylalanine or tryptophan. D genes are given only for firm matches. Clone size is stated in some rows and not others, as once, few, many or a class when expanded.

size: -; J: TRBJ2-3; D: TRBD1; V: TRBV7-9; DNA: TGTGCCAGCAGCTTAGGGACAGGCAACGGGGATACGCAGTATTTT; CDR3: CASSLGTGNGDTQYF
size: -; J: TRBJ2-3; D: -; V: TRBV28; DNA: TGTGCCAGCAGTTTATCTGTTGGACAAGGCACAGATACGCAGTATTTT; CDR3: CASSLSVGQGTDTQYF
size: -; J: TRBJ2-7; D: TRBD1; V: TRBV7-8; DNA: TGTGCCAGCAGCTCTAAGGACAGGGGCACCTACGAGCAGTACTTC; CDR3: CASSSKDRGTYEQYF
size: -; J: TRBJ2-7; D: -; V: TRBV28; DNA: TGTGCCAGCAGTTCCCAGGGCTACTCCTACGAGCAGTACTTC; CDR3: CASSSQGYSYEQYF
size: -; J: TRBJ1-3; D: -; V: TRBV4-1; DNA: TGCGCCAGCAGCCTAGGGGAGAGCTCTGGAAACACCATATATTTT; CDR3: CASSLGESSGNTIYF
size: once; J: TRBJ2-7; D: -; V: TRBV7-2; DNA: TGTGCCAGCAGCTCACTTGGCCAGGGCACTTACGAGCAGTACTTC; CDR3: CASSSLGQGTYEQYF
size: -; J: TRBJ1-5; D: TRBD1; V: TRBV4-1; DNA: TGCGCCAGCAGCCAGGACAGGAACAATCAGCCCCAGCATTTT; CDR3: CASSQDRNNQPQHF
size: -; J: TRBJ2-7; D: -; V: TRBV28; DNA: TGTGCCAGCAGTGAACTAGATTACTCCTCCTACGAGCAGTACTTC; CDR3: CASSELDYSSYEQYF
size: -; J: TRBJ2-3; D: TRBD2; V: TRBV6-5; DNA: TGTGCCAGCAGTTCCAATAGCGGGAGGGCTCCAGATACGCAGTATTTT; CDR3: CASSSNSGRAPDTQYF
size: -; J: TRBJ2-7; D: TRBD2; V: TRBV2; DNA: TGTGCCAGCAGTGCTGGGACTAGCGTGGATTCCTACGAGCAGTACTTC; CDR3: CASSAGTSVDSYEQYF
size: -; J: TRBJ2-2; D: -; V: TRBV7-9; DNA: TGTGCCAGCAGAGGGACCTCGGGATCGAACACCGGGGAGCTGTTTTTT; CDR3: CASRGTSGSNTGELFF
size: -; J: TRBJ2-1; D: TRBD2; V: TRBV2; DNA: TGTGCCAGCAGTCTTCTAGCGGGAGGGCCCTACAATGAGCAGTTCTTC; CDR3: CASSLLAGGPYNEQFF
size: once; J: TRBJ2-3; D: -; V: TRBV10-2; DNA: TGCGCCAGCAGTTCTGACCGCCAGACGCAGTATTTT; CDR3: CASSSDRQTQYF
size: -; J: TRBJ2-5; D: TRBD2; V: TRBV28; DNA: TGTGCCAGCACTAGCGGTGAAGAGACCCAGTACTTC; CDR3: CASTSGEETQYF
size: -; J: TRBJ2-3; D: TRBD2; V: TRBV7-8; DNA: TGTGCCAGCAGCCGGGGGACTAGCGGGAGGGTGGATACGCAGTATTTT; CDR3: CASSRGTSGRVDTQYF
size: -; J: TRBJ2-1; D: -; V: TRBV9; DNA: TGTGCCAGCAGCGTAGCCCCTCGGGGCTCCTACAATGAGCAGTTCTTC; CDR3: CASSVAPRGSYNEQFF
size: -; J: TRBJ1-5; D: TRBD1; V: TRBV7-2; DNA: TGTGCCAGCAGCGAACGACAGGGGGCCCAGCCCCAGCATTTT; CDR3: CASSERQGAQPQHF
size: -; J: TRBJ1-2; D: -; V: TRBV6-1; DNA: TGTGCCAGCAGTTCGGGCGGAAGTAACTATGGCTACACCTTC; CDR3: CASSSGGSNYGYTF
size: -; J: TRBJ2-7; D: -; V: TRBV4-1; DNA: TGCGCCAGCAGCCAAGTTCCCTTCGGGCACTACGAGCAGTACTTC; CDR3: CASSQVPFGHYEQYF
size: -; J: TRBJ1-4; D: TRBD1; V: TRBV7-9; DNA: TGTGCCAGCAGCTCGACCCCGACAGGGCGGGCTAATGAAAAACTGTTTTTT; CDR3: CASSSTPTGRANEKLFF
size: -; J: TRBJ2-1; D: -; V: TRBV5-4; DNA: TGTGCCAGCAGCTTGGAGCCACCTGAGCAGTTCTTC; CDR3: CASSLEPPEQFF
size: -; J: TRBJ2-7; D: -; V: TRBV5-1; DNA: TGCGCCAGCAGCCAGAATACAGGGTACGAGCAGTACTTC; CDR3: CASSQNTGYEQYF
size: -; J: TRBJ2-7; D: -; V: TRBV7-2; DNA: TGTGCCAGCAGCCTTACGCCCAGCTACGAGCAGTACTTC; CDR3: CASSLTPSYEQYF
size: -; J: TRBJ1-2; D: -; V: TRBV25-1; DNA: TGTGCCAGCAGTGACGTCGGCAACTATGGCTACACCTTC; CDR3: CASSDVGNYGYTF
size: -; J: TRBJ2-7; D: -; V: TRBV9; DNA: TGTGCCAGCAGCGCCGCCCCCAGCCGGGAATACGAGCAGTACTTC; CDR3: CASSAAPSREYEQYF
size: -; J: TRBJ1-1; D: TRBD1; V: TRBV10-3; DNA: TGTGCCATCTCGGGCCCAAACAGGGGTGAAGCTTTCTTT; CDR3: CAISGPNRGEAFF
size: -; J: TRBJ1-1; D: -; V: TRBV5-1; DNA: TGCGCCAGCCGCGAAGGGGGGCGATTCACTGAAGCTTTCTTT; CDR3: CASREGGRFTEAFF
size: -; J: TRBJ2-4; D: -; V: TRBV18; DNA: TGTGCCAGCTCACCACCGGAGCGGCGGTTGCAGTACTTC; CDR3: CASSPPERRLQYF
size: once; J: TRBJ2-7; D: -; V: TRBV18; DNA: TGTGCCAGCTCACCCCGGCACTTAGAGCAGTACTTC; CDR3: CASSPRHLEQYF
size: -; J: TRBJ2-6; D: -; V: TRBV18; DNA: TGTGCCAGCTCACTAGACCCCATGACAGGCTCTGGGGCCAACGTCCTGACTTTC; CDR3: CASSLDPMTGSGANVLTF
size: few; J: TRBJ1-5; D: -; V: TRBV6-5; DNA: TGTGCCAGCAGTGTCTCCGGGACGGCAAGACAGCCCCAGCATTTT; CDR3: CASSVSGTARQPQHF
size: -; J: TRBJ2-7; D: -; V: TRBV15; DNA: TGTGCCACCAGCATTTTGCCCGGGCAGGGCGGTATATTC; CDR3: CATSILPGQGGIF
size: -; J: TRBJ2-1; D: TRBD2; V: TRBV25-1; DNA: TGTGCCAGCAGTGATTCACTAGCGGGAGGGCCGGTCTTC; CDR3: CASSDSLAGGPVF
size: -; J: TRBJ2-7; D: -; V: TRBV14; DNA: TGTGCCAGCAGCCTTTTAGAGGGTGCCTACGAGCAGTACTTC; CDR3: CASSLLEGAYEQYF
size: -; J: TRBJ2-2; D: -; V: TRBV28; DNA: TGTGCCAGCAGTTTTGTAACAGGGACCGGGGAGCTGTTTTTT; CDR3: CASSFVTGTGELFF
size: -; J: TRBJ2-3; D: TRBD2; V: TRBV14; DNA: TGTGCCAGCAGCGGACCTAGCGGGAGAGATACGCAGTATTTT; CDR3: CASSGPSGRDTQYF
size: -; J: TRBJ2-7; D: -; V: TRBV11-1; DNA: TGTGCCAGCAGCCCCTTTGTGGAACTTTCATCATCCTACGAGCAGTACTTC; CDR3: CASSPFVELSSSYEQYF
size: -; J: TRBJ1-5; D: -; V: TRBV19; DNA: TGTGCCAGTAGTGTTCCTAACAGGGTATCTCATCAGCCCCAGCATTTT; CDR3: CASSVPNRVSHQPQHF